A selection of T cell receptor beta chains follows, all from one sample in a study of shared clonotypes between healthy human individuals. Sequenced by immunoSEQ multiplex PCR; TCRdb stores in-frame clones only, minus some. Among 2 million to 2.5 million clones listed, approximately 95% were seen once. Sequencing was performed on naive CD4+ T cells from PBMCs. The source of these receptors is a man between 18 and 35 years old in good health. Some clones in this sample may be carry-over from other donors' samples. Both conserved end residues are part of each CDR3. D genes are given only for firm matches. Size is omitted from some rows. Given values are once, few, many or a class for expanded clones.

>.|TRBV21-1|.|TRBJ2-2
CASAPGQGGFTGELFF
TGTGCCAGCGCCCCGGGACAGGGGGGTTTCACCGGGGAGCTGTTTTTT
>TRBD2|TRBV7-3|.|TRBJ2-2
CATQLAANTGELFF
TGTGCCACCCAGCTAGCGGCGAACACCGGGGAGCTGTTTTTT
>TRBD1|TRBV29-1|few|TRBJ2-5
CSARTGEETQYF
TGCAGCGCCCGGACAGGGGAAGAGACCCAGTACTTC
>.|TRBV28|.|TRBJ1-2
CASSPLLGGGTNYGYTF
TGTGCCAGCAGTCCTCTGCTAGGAGGGGGGACTAACTATGGCTACACCTTC
>TRBD2|TRBV18|.|TRBJ2-7
CASSPGTSGYEQYF
TGTGCCAGCTCACCCGGGACTAGCGGATACGAGCAGTACTTC
>.|TRBV20-1|.|TRBJ2-2
CSAKSGELFF
TGCAGTGCTAAATCCGGGGAGCTGTTTTTT
>.|TRBV5-4|.|TRBJ1-4
CASSFPEEKLFF
TGTGCCAGCAGCTTTCCCGAAGAAAAACTGTTTTTT
>.|TRBV7-9|once|TRBJ1-3
CASSLAPSGNTIYF
TGTGCCAGCAGCTTAGCGCCCTCTGGAAACACCATATATTTT
>.|TRBV18|once|TRBJ2-5
CASSPGRGSETQYF
TGTGCCAGCTCACCAGGCAGGGGATCGGAGACCCAGTACTTC
>.|TRBV7-2|.|TRBJ1-2
CASSLDRIHGYTF
TGTGCCAGCAGCTTAGACAGGATCCATGGCTACACCTTC
>.|TRBV2|.|TRBJ2-7
CASSDQGTYYEQYF
TGTGCCAGCAGTGACCAGGGGACCTACTACGAGCAGTACTTC
>.|TRBV7-3|.|TRBJ2-7
CASSLTGTNSYEQYF
TGTGCCAGCAGCTTAACTGGGACCAACTCCTACGAGCAGTACTTC
>.|TRBV19|.|TRBJ1-2
CASSIIDYGYTF
TGTGCCAGTAGTATCATTGACTATGGCTACACCTTC
>TRBD2|TRBV28|.|TRBJ2-3
CASSHGLGADTQYF
TGTGCCAGCAGTCATGGACTAGGCGCAGATACGCAGTATTTT